The text below deals with one T cell receptor (beta chain). This sample is part of a study of blood T cell repertoires in COVID-19. This CDR3 has 15 residues. After removal of 6 bases from V and 3 bases from J, the junction contained 8 bases not matched to a gene. Germline assignment: CDR1 WSHSY and CDR2 SAAADI. Some clones are missing from TCRdb's copy, which holds only in-frame ones; the method was immunoSEQ multiplex PCR. The sample lists 110,000 to 150,000 clones; about 90% were seen once. The sequenced material came from peripheral blood. The V and J genes are TRBV10-2 and TRBJ1-5; 7 positions match TRBD1. This TCR derives from a woman older than 75 with acute or convalescent COVID-19. The CDR3 DNA follows: TGCGCCAGCAGGAGGGACAGCGGTTCCAATCAGCCCCAGCATTTT. Protein product: CASRRDSGSNQPQHF.